Included here is one TCR beta chain sequence, with context. This sample is drawn from a study of control samples from healthy donors and cancer patients. With 6 bases removed from V and 4 bases from J, the gap between germline ends came to 6 bases. The CDR3 totals 11 residues. From germline, CDR1 is SEHNR and CDR2 FQNEAQ (reference sequence). Assay used: immunoSEQ multiplex PCR; TCRdb lists only in-frame clones, some missing. The repertoire includes approximately 150,000 clones, 91% of them detected once, and 2% sits in the top ten. Input material: blood. The chain joins TRBV7-9 to TRBJ2-5; D gene unclear. The sequence derives from a woman aged 35 to 49 in good health. CDR3 protein: CASRLRETQYF. The CDR3 DNA follows: TGTGCCAGCAGGTTGAGAGAGACCCAGTACTTC.